This note documents a single TCR beta chain sequence. Its antigen remains unknown. Germline values: CDR1 MNHEY, CDR2 SMNVEV (reference sequence). The CDR3 extends over 15 amino acids. The germline V and J ends were trimmed by 0 bases and 6 bases, with 13 bases remaining between them. These data originate in a study of identical twins' blood T cells. Study-wide points: Twins shared more top CDR3 clonotypes than unrelated donors did.

Both ends of each TCR cDNA library bore sample-specific barcodes. Original processing notes: Clonotypes per individual ranged from about 85,000 to nearly 500,000. TCRdb fed the 5' RACE reads into MiXCR, producing one record per CDR3 protein. The V and J calls, along with clone size, are taken from TCRdb and not from the paper's own processing. The sample contains a few hundred thousand distinct CDR3 sequences, about 28% of which appear only once. The sequence came from a woman aged 18-49 years in good health. The V call is TRBV27, the J call TRBJ2-3, with a tentative D call TRBD2 (5 bases). The sequenced sample was PBMCs. The CDR3 here is CASSLSARGSDTQYF. CDR3 bases: TGTGCCAGCAGTTTATCGGCCCGGGGATCCGATACGCAGTATTTT.